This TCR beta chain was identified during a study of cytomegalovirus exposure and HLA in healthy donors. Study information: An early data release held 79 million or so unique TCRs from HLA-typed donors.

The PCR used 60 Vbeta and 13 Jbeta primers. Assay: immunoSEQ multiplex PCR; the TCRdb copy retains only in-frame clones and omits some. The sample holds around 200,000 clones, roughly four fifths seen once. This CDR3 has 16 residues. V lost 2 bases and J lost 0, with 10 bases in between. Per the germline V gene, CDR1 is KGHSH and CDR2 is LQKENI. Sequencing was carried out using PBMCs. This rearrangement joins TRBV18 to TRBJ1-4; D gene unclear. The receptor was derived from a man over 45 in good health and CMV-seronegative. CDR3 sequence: CASSPVRSSTNEKLFF. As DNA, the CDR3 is TGTGCCAGCTCACCAGTGAGATCATCAACTAATGAAAAACTGTTTTTT.